Listed below are T cell receptor beta chains from one sample, sequenced in a study of blood T cell repertoires in COVID-19. The method was immunoSEQ multiplex PCR; TCRdb's version includes in-frame clones alone and lacks a portion of them. The sample carries 200,000 to 250,000 clones, about 83% recorded once. The sample taken for sequencing was peripheral blood. These receptors were collected from a woman under 40 with COVID-19, enrolled during active disease. Both conserved end residues are part of each CDR3. Each record gives: clone size, J gene, V gene, CDR3 protein. Some rows mark clone size as missing; the rest say once, few, many or name a class of expanded clone.

clone_size: .; j_call: TRBJ1-4; v_call: TRBV9; cdr3_aa: CASSVTPGTGGGEKLFF
clone_size: .; j_call: TRBJ2-7; v_call: TRBV20-1; cdr3_aa: CSASSGGGREQYF
clone_size: few; j_call: TRBJ2-2; v_call: TRBV5-4; cdr3_aa: CASSLGTESTGELFF
clone_size: few; j_call: TRBJ2-5; v_call: TRBV9; cdr3_aa: CASSVGLASRETQYF
clone_size: once; j_call: TRBJ2-5; v_call: TRBV7-2; cdr3_aa: CASSYSGTARQETQYF
clone_size: .; j_call: TRBJ2-2; v_call: TRBV4-2; cdr3_aa: CASSQEIAGAGTGELFF
clone_size: .; j_call: TRBJ1-2; v_call: TRBV6-2/TRBV6-3; cdr3_aa: CASSSWGNGYTF
clone_size: few; j_call: TRBJ2-2; v_call: TRBV7-2; cdr3_aa: CASSLKQGAVGELFF
clone_size: .; j_call: TRBJ1-6; v_call: TRBV5-5; cdr3_aa: CASSFYGTYNSPLHF
clone_size: .; j_call: TRBJ2-1; v_call: TRBV10-2; cdr3_aa: CASSEWGRDWKNNEQFF
clone_size: once; j_call: TRBJ1-5; v_call: TRBV6-2/TRBV6-3; cdr3_aa: CASSYGTGDLPQHF
clone_size: .; j_call: TRBJ2-7; v_call: TRBV11-2; cdr3_aa: CASSLVGLATEQYF
clone_size: once; j_call: TRBJ2-3; v_call: TRBV9; cdr3_aa: CASSVGYRDSTDTQYF
clone_size: .; j_call: TRBJ2-2; v_call: TRBV29-1; cdr3_aa: CSVEGLDNTGELFF
clone_size: .; j_call: TRBJ1-6; v_call: TRBV19; cdr3_aa: CASKNGGTDSYNSPLHF
clone_size: .; j_call: TRBJ1-1; v_call: TRBV6-1; cdr3_aa: CASSESLGQSEAFF
clone_size: few; j_call: TRBJ2-2; v_call: TRBV5-4; cdr3_aa: CASSFGLGGTGELFF
clone_size: .; j_call: TRBJ2-3; v_call: TRBV6-2/TRBV6-3; cdr3_aa: CASSSGLVTDTQYF
clone_size: once; j_call: TRBJ2-3; v_call: TRBV27; cdr3_aa: CASSLFGGDTQYF
clone_size: .; j_call: TRBJ2-2; v_call: TRBV7-3; cdr3_aa: CASSFTVNTGELFF
clone_size: .; j_call: TRBJ2-3; v_call: TRBV30; cdr3_aa: CAWTGGGRDTDTQYF
clone_size: .; j_call: TRBJ1-3; v_call: TRBV14; cdr3_aa: CASSQGRRGFRGNTIYF
clone_size: .; j_call: TRBJ1-4; v_call: TRBV5-6; cdr3_aa: CASSFVGGANSELFF
clone_size: .; j_call: TRBJ2-7; v_call: TRBV3-1/TRBV3-2; cdr3_aa: CASSQLAGYEQYF
clone_size: .; j_call: TRBJ1-6; v_call: TRBV6-5; cdr3_aa: CASSYGQGFYNSPLHF
clone_size: .; j_call: TRBJ1-6; v_call: TRBV3-1/TRBV3-2; cdr3_aa: CASSQGGLGSPLHF
clone_size: .; j_call: TRBJ2-5; v_call: TRBV9; cdr3_aa: CASSVGTSGHQETQYF
clone_size: .; j_call: TRBJ2-3; v_call: TRBV7-8; cdr3_aa: CASSHGRTSTDTQYF
clone_size: few; j_call: TRBJ2-5; v_call: TRBV6-5; cdr3_aa: CASSNGLADQETQYF
clone_size: few; j_call: TRBJ2-7; v_call: TRBV5-6; cdr3_aa: CASSLPGAHEQYF
clone_size: .; j_call: TRBJ2-3; v_call: TRBV2; cdr3_aa: CASLSGRGQGPIPTDTQYF
clone_size: .; j_call: TRBJ2-3; v_call: TRBV4-2; cdr3_aa: CASSPMGSGGSTDTQYF
clone_size: .; j_call: TRBJ2-5; v_call: TRBV11-1; cdr3_aa: CASSSSGGQETQYF
clone_size: once; j_call: TRBJ2-7; v_call: TRBV29-1; cdr3_aa: CSVLLSGSYEQYF
clone_size: .; j_call: TRBJ2-7; v_call: TRBV7-2; cdr3_aa: CASSWGGYEQYF
clone_size: .; j_call: TRBJ2-2; v_call: TRBV5-6; cdr3_aa: CASSRQEAGELFF
clone_size: .; j_call: TRBJ2-2; v_call: TRBV30; cdr3_aa: CAWSFSQDGELFF
clone_size: .; j_call: TRBJ2-2; v_call: TRBV5-1; cdr3_aa: CASSLDRGNTGELFF
clone_size: .; j_call: TRBJ2-5; v_call: TRBV6-2/TRBV6-3; cdr3_aa: CASSYRREVETQYF
clone_size: .; j_call: TRBJ2-3; v_call: TRBV6-4; cdr3_aa: CASTYGRTDTQYF